Listed below are T cell receptor beta chains from one sample, sequenced in a study of T cell responses to AZD1222 COVID-19 vaccine. The repertoire was sequenced with immunoSEQ multiplex PCR; TCRdb's copy has only in-frame clones and lacks some. Here the sample spans roughly 100,000 clones, roughly nine tenths being singletons. The input for sequencing was peripheral blood, taken on day 0 of AZD1222 vaccination. The receptors originated from an adult in good health. Both conserved end residues are part of each CDR3. D genes are given only for firm matches. The size of a clone is reported for some rows only, either as once, few or many, or as a class for expanded clones.

clone size	J gene	V gene	D gene	CDR3 DNA	CDR3 protein
NA	TRBJ1-2	TRBV3-1/TRBV3-2	TRBD1	TGTGCCAGCAGCCATGACAGGGGTCCTAACTATGGCTACACCTTC	CASSHDRGPNYGYTF
once	TRBJ2-4	TRBV4-1	TRBD1	TGCGCCAGCAGCCAAGCGGAGACAGGGCTTGAAAACATTCAGTACTTC	CASSQAETGLENIQYF
NA	TRBJ1-2	TRBV28	NA	TGTGCCAGCACGCCAGGGATCGACTATGGCTACACCTTC	CASTPGIDYGYTF
NA	TRBJ1-1	TRBV19	NA	TGTGCCAGTAGAAGCGAGGGGAGGGGGAACACTGAAGCTTTCTTT	CASRSEGRGNTEAFF
once	TRBJ1-6	TRBV4-1	TRBD1	TGCGCCAGCAGCCAAGACGGGACAGGGCCTTTTGGACCCCTCCACTTT	CASSQDGTGPFGPLHF
NA	TRBJ2-3	TRBV2	NA	TGTGCCAGCAGACGGGACGGCCTACCTAGCACAGATACGCAGTATTTT	CASRRDGLPSTDTQYF
NA	TRBJ2-3	TRBV7-2	TRBD2	TGTGCCAGCAGCTGGACTAGCGGGGCTAGCACAGATACGCAGTATTTT	CASSWTSGASTDTQYF
few	TRBJ2-3	TRBV5-1	TRBD2	TGCGCCAGCAGCCCCGGACTAGCGGGGACCACAGATACGCAGTATTTT	CASSPGLAGTTDTQYF
once	TRBJ1-2	TRBV19	NA	TGTGCCAGTAGATCACAGGGAAAGGATGGCTATGGCTACACCTTC	CASRSQGKDGYGYTF
NA	TRBJ2-1	TRBV30	NA	TGTGCCTGGACCTCCATGAAACGAGAGCAGTTCTTC	CAWTSMKREQFF
once	TRBJ1-5	TRBV30	NA	TGTGCCTGGAGTGTTCTAGGTAATAGCAATCAGCCCCAGCATTTT	CAWSVLGNSNQPQHF
NA	TRBJ1-3	TRBV4-1	NA	TGCGCCAGCAGCCAACCCAGGCTAATCTCTGGAAACACCATATATTTT	CASSQPRLISGNTIYF
NA	TRBJ1-1	TRBV5-1	NA	TGCGCCAGCAGCGGAGGGGTACTGAACACTGAAGCTTTCTTT	CASSGGVLNTEAFF
NA	TRBJ1-1	TRBV5-8	NA	TGTGCCAGCAGCTCCCTCTACACTGAAGCTTTCTTT	CASSSLYTEAFF
NA	TRBJ2-5	TRBV7-9	TRBD1	TGTGCCAGCAGCTTACTTCCGACAGGGGGCTTGGAGACCCAGTACTTC	CASSLLPTGGLETQYF
NA	TRBJ1-4	TRBV5-1	NA	TGCGCCAGCTCCGAGGGGCTTACCGCAACTAATGAAAAACTGTTTTTT	CASSEGLTATNEKLFF
NA	TRBJ2-1	TRBV13	TRBD1	TGTGCCAGCAGCGCCCGACAGGGCCGCCATGAGCAGTTCTTC	CASSARQGRHEQFF
once	TRBJ2-7	TRBV19	NA	TGTGCCAGTAGTATGTGGGGTGAAAGGACCTACGAGCAGTACTTC	CASSMWGERTYEQYF
few	TRBJ2-2	TRBV27	NA	TGTGCCAGTAGGTTTGCGAACACCGGGGAGCTGTTTTTT	CASRFANTGELFF
NA	TRBJ2-1	TRBV19	NA	TGTGCCAGTAGTATAGAGGACAGAGCTTACAATGAGCAGTTCTTC	CASSIEDRAYNEQFF
NA	TRBJ2-7	TRBV28	NA	TGTGCCAGCAGTTTAGGGAGTCGGGGCGAGCAGTACTTC	CASSLGSRGEQYF
NA	TRBJ1-1	TRBV12-3/TRBV12-4	NA	TGTGCCAGCCAAAGGGGACCCAACACTGAAGCTTTCTTT	CASQRGPNTEAFF
NA	TRBJ2-5	TRBV9	TRBD2	TGTGCCAGCAGCGCAGGACTAGCGGGTATCCAAGAGACCCAGTACTTC	CASSAGLAGIQETQYF
NA	TRBJ2-5	TRBV6-5	TRBD1	TGTGCCAGCAGGAAGGACAGGGCTGGAGAGACCCAGTACTTC	CASRKDRAGETQYF
NA	TRBJ2-3	TRBV5-1	NA	TGCGCCAGCAGCTTGATAGGGACTGGGGAGTCAGATACGCAGTATTTT	CASSLIGTGESDTQYF
NA	TRBJ1-2	TRBV28	TRBD1	TGTGCCAGCAGTTTAGCGGACAGGTACTATGGCTACACCTTC	CASSLADRYYGYTF
NA	TRBJ2-5	TRBV7-2	NA	TGTGCCAGCAGCTTAGCCCAGAAAGAGACCCAGTACTTC	CASSLAQKETQYF
NA	TRBJ2-7	TRBV7-9	NA	TGTGCCAGCAGCTACCAGGGTGTCCACGAGCAGTACTTC	CASSYQGVHEQYF
once	TRBJ2-1	TRBV25-1	TRBD2	TGTGCCAGCACACTAATCGGGGGGGGCGTCAATGAGCAGTTCTTC	CASTLIGGGVNEQFF
once	TRBJ1-6	TRBV30	NA	TGTGCCTGGAAGGAGGGGAGGAATTCACCCCTCCACTTT	CAWKEGRNSPLHF
NA	TRBJ1-2	TRBV4-3	NA	TGCGCCAGCAGCCAAGACTCGGCAGGGGACGTTGCTGGCTACACCTTC	CASSQDSAGDVAGYTF
NA	TRBJ2-7	TRBV6-5	NA	TGTGCCAGCAGTTACAAGCTAAGCTCCTACGAGCAGTACTTC	CASSYKLSSYEQYF
few	TRBJ1-1	TRBV6-5	NA	TGTGCCAGCAGTTCCCCTGGCCCCACTGAAGCTTTCTTT	CASSSPGPTEAFF
few	TRBJ1-1	TRBV13	NA	TGTGCCAGCAGCTCGGACAGCGAGAACACTGAAGCTTTCTTT	CASSSDSENTEAFF
NA	TRBJ1-5	TRBV6-6	NA	TGTGCCAGCAGTTACGGCCTAGGTATTCTCAATCAGCCCCAGCATTTT	CASSYGLGILNQPQHF
NA	TRBJ1-4	TRBV30	NA	TGTGCCTGGAGTAATACAGGGTTTAATGAAAAACTGTTTTTT	CAWSNTGFNEKLFF
NA	TRBJ1-3	TRBV9	NA	TGTGCCAGCAGCGCAGGGACGGGGAACACCATATATTTT	CASSAGTGNTIYF
NA	TRBJ1-1	TRBV7-3	NA	TGTGCCACCATTAACACTGAAGCTTTCTTT	CATINTEAFF
NA	TRBJ2-7	TRBV15	NA	TGTGCCACCAGCAGAGACGTACAGGGTTACGAGCAGTACTTC	CATSRDVQGYEQYF
NA	TRBJ1-1	TRBV14	NA	TGTGCCAGCAGCCAAGATCGGGTGGGAGCTTTCTTT	CASSQDRVGAFF
NA	TRBJ2-5	TRBV14	NA	TGTGCCAGCAGCCAAGAACGGAAGCGGGCGGATCTTGGGACCCAGTACTTC	CASSQERKRADLGTQYF
few	TRBJ2-7	TRBV14	NA	TGTGCCAGCAGCCAAGATCGAGGAGGAGAGCAGTACTTC	CASSQDRGGEQYF
NA	TRBJ1-5	TRBV5-8	NA	TGTGCCAGCAGCGCAGGTATCCGGAGCAATCAGCCCCAGCATTTT	CASSAGIRSNQPQHF
NA	TRBJ2-1	TRBV27	NA	TGTGCCAGCAGTCTCCGCGACAATGAGCAGTTCTTC	CASSLRDNEQFF
NA	TRBJ1-2	TRBV4-3	NA	TGCGCCAGCAGCCAAGATTCAGGCAGCCCTAACTATGGCTACACCTTC	CASSQDSGSPNYGYTF
NA	TRBJ2-7	TRBV6-5	NA	TGTGCCAGCAAGGCCAGGGGAGTGGAGGAGCAGTACTTC	CASKARGVEEQYF
NA	TRBJ2-7	TRBV12-3/TRBV12-4	NA	TGTGCCAGCAGTTTAACAGGCGAATACGAGCAGTACTTC	CASSLTGEYEQYF
NA	TRBJ1-3	TRBV28	NA	TGTGCCAGCAGTTTGGTGGGGATCCCCTCTGGAAACACCATATATTTT	CASSLVGIPSGNTIYF
NA	TRBJ2-2	TRBV3-1/TRBV3-2	TRBD2	TGTGCCAGCAGCCTACTAGCGGGGGGAACCGGGGAGCTGTTTTTT	CASSLLAGGTGELFF
once	TRBJ2-2	TRBV27	NA	TGTGCCAGCAGTTTATCGGCGGCGAACACCGGGGAGCTGTTTTTT	CASSLSAANTGELFF
NA	TRBJ2-1	TRBV27	TRBD1	TGTGCCAGCAGTAACGGACAGGGGTCACGCAATGAGCAGTTCTTC	CASSNGQGSRNEQFF
NA	TRBJ1-2	TRBV5-1	NA	TGCGCCAGCAGCTTGGAACAGGGTATCTATGGCTACACCTTC	CASSLEQGIYGYTF
NA	TRBJ1-2	TRBV28	NA	TGTGCCAGCAGTTTATTCTCAGGGGTCTATGGCTACACCTTC	CASSLFSGVYGYTF
NA	TRBJ1-2	TRBV19	NA	TGTGCCAGTAGTATAGGGGGGAAGGGCTATGGCTACACCTTC	CASSIGGKGYGYTF
NA	TRBJ2-2	TRBV6-5	NA	TGTGCCAGCAAACCCAGGGTGTCGAACACCGGGGAGCTGTTTTTT	CASKPRVSNTGELFF
NA	TRBJ1-5	TRBV4-2	TRBD1	TGTGCCAGCAGCCAAGGACAGGGGGTAACTAATCAGCCCCAGCATTTT	CASSQGQGVTNQPQHF
once	TRBJ1-5	TRBV19	TRBD1	TGTGCCAGTAGTTCGGACAGGACTCAGCCCCAGCATTTT	CASSSDRTQPQHF
NA	TRBJ2-2	TRBV11-1	TRBD2	TGTGCCAGCAGCTTAGGGGGGGGAAACACCGGGGAGCTGTTTTTT	CASSLGGGNTGELFF